This entry features one TCR beta chain sequence. Its antigen remains unknown. V gave up 6 bases and J gave up 2 bases, with 10 bases separating them. The CDR3 consists of 13 residues. The germline CDR1 and CDR2 sequences are MNHEY and SVGAGI. Treatment specified: roughly 19 received Ad26.COV2.S at low or high dose, single or two shots; about 5 received placebo; per-sample allocation not given. Collection of samples fell on day 63 after the first vaccine or placebo injection. Produced via immunoSEQ multiplex PCR; TCRdb's table is partial and in-frame only. The table records approximately 480,000 clones, about 83% of them present only once. This sample is part of a study of Ad26.COV2.S vaccination and SARS-CoV-2 variants. Whole-study context: Once or twice, 56 days apart, Ad26.COV2.S was delivered intramuscularly. General study findings and limits: Recipients of either vaccine or placebo displayed similar breadth of non-spike TCRs. Vaccinees showed greater spike-specific TCR breadth than placebo recipients. It is possible that the TCR breadth and depth analyses underestimated the total T cell responses.

This receptor was taken from a person aged 18-65 years who received the Ad26.COV2.S COVID-19 vaccine or a placebo. J is TRBJ2-5 and V is TRBV6-5; a possible D gene is TRBD1 (5 bases). The sample here was peripheral blood, taken in a trial of Ad26.COV2.S vaccine versus placebo. CDR3 in DNA: TGTGCCAGCAGCCCAGGGATTCAAGAGACCCAGTACTTC. This codes for CASSPGIQETQYF.